Below are 18 T cell receptor beta chains sequenced from a single sample in a study of cytomegalovirus exposure and HLA in healthy donors. The study ran its PCR with 60 Vbeta and 13 Jbeta primers. The data were produced by immunoSEQ multiplex PCR, yet TCRdb's version contains in-frame clones alone and is incomplete. The sample has 130,000 to 150,000 clones, approximately 68% seen once. Specimen: PBMCs. The receptors come from a man aged 60-69 years in good health and CMV-seronegative.

The chain recombines TRBV7-6 with TRBJ2-1; TRBD2 agrees at 13 bases. Looked up from germline, CDR1 is SGHVS and CDR2 is FNYEAQ. The CDR3 spans 15 residues. Trimming took 4 bases from V and 6 from J; bases not matched to a gene: 3. CDR3 bases: TGTGCCAGCAGCTCGGGGACTAGCGGGATCAATGAGCAGTTCTTC. Protein sequence: CASSSGTSGINEQFF.

This chain joins TRBV4-2 and TRBJ2-3; 13 bases fit TRBD2. With V trimmed by 0 bases and J by 1 base, 4 bases remained unmatched. The germline CDR1 and CDR2 sequences are LGHNA and YNFKEQ. The CDR3 covers 18 residues. The CDR3 DNA sequence: TGTGCCAGCAGCCAAGACCCTGGACTAGCGGGAGGCACAGATACGCAGTATTTT. Protein: CASSQDPGLAGGTDTQYF.

This clone occurred a few times. This chain links TRBV28 with TRBJ2-7; possibly TRBD2 for D (6 bases). There are 16 residues in the CDR3. V dropped 5 bases and J dropped 5 bases, with 22 bases sitting between them. Germline V gene lookup returns CDR1 MDHEN and CDR2 SYDVKM. Here the CDR3 DNA reads TGTGCCAGCAGTCCCCTCACGCGGAGCGGGCTAGACGAGCAGTACTTC. Its protein product is CASSPLTRSGLDEQYF. Full variable domain (rest looked up from reference TRBV28 and TRBJ2-7): DVKVTQSSRYLVKRTGEKVFLECVQDMDHENMFWYRQDPGLGLRLIYFSYDVKMKEKGDIPEGYSVSREKKERFSLILESASTNQTSMYLCASSPLTRSGLDEQYFGPGTRLTVT.

The chain carries TRBV13 and TRBJ2-7, with a weak D call TRBD2 (6 bases). Germline V lookup: CDR1 PRHDT, CDR2 FYEKMQ (reference sequence). CDR3 length: 14 amino acids. V gave up 1 base and J gave up 2 bases, with 9 bases separating them. CDR3 DNA sequence: TGTGCCAGCAGCTTAGCCAGCGGGCCCTACGAGCAGTACTTC. It is translated as CASSLASGPYEQYF.

This clone was detected a few times. This rearrangement joins TRBV5-6 to TRBJ2-3; 10 bases match TRBD2. The CDR3 contains 16 residues. Trimming cost V 3 bases and J 2 bases; bases outside gene matches: 6. Germline values: CDR1 SGHDT, CDR2 YYEEEE. The CDR3: CASSSAGLAVTDTQYF. Written as DNA, the CDR3 is TGTGCCAGCAGCTCGGCAGGACTAGCGGTCACAGATACGCAGTATTTT.

The V call is TRBV30, the J call TRBJ1-2, with 12 positions matching TRBD1. CDR1 is GTSNPN, CDR2 SVGIG, per germline (reference sequence). The CDR3 is 14 amino acids. The trim removed 3 bases at V and 7 bases at J, leaving 6 bases unmatched. CDR3 in DNA: TGTGCCTGGAGACCGGGACAGGGGGCTTTTGGCTACACCTTC. This encodes CAWRPGQGAFGYTF. The full variable domain, rest sourced from reference TRBV30 and TRBJ1-2, is SQTIHQWPATLVQPVGSPLSLECTVEGTSNPNLYWYRQAAGRGLQLLFYSVGIGQISSEVPQNLSASRPQDRQFILSSKKLLLSDSGFYLCAWRPGQGAFGYTFGSGTRLTVV.

DNA for the CDR3: TGTGCCAGCAGTTTCCGAAGCACGGACAGGGCCGGTGGGCCCCTCCACTTT. It encodes CASSFRSTDRAGGPLHF. The chain carries TRBV27 and TRBJ1-6; 8 nucleotides line up with TRBD1. Trimming at V came to 3 bases and at J to 13 bases, leaving 17 bases not matched to a gene. The CDR3 sequence is 17 residues long. Germline CDR1 is MNHEY and CDR2 is SMNVEV (reference sequence).

The chain is built from TRBV2 and TRBJ2-7, with 10 nucleotides matching TRBD1. CDR1 and CDR2 (germline): SNHLY, FYNNEI. There are 15 residues in the CDR3. V trimming: 6 bases; J trimming: 2 bases; junction bases outside the gene matches: 7. CDR3 region: CASRDWTGGPYEQYF. DNA of the CDR3: TGTGCCAGCAGAGACTGGACAGGGGGACCCTACGAGCAGTACTTC.

The chain employs TRBV9 and TRBJ2-1; perhaps TRBD2 as D (6 bases). V lost 5 bases and J lost 0, with 15 bases in between. The V gene's germline CDR1 is SGDLS and CDR2 YYNGEE. The CDR3 is 16 residues long. For the CDR3, the DNA is TGTGCCAGCAGTGGAGGGCCCCCGAGCTCCTACAATGAGCAGTTCTTC. This codes for CASSGGPPSSYNEQFF.

This chain connects TRBV7-3 to TRBJ2-2, with D unresolved. Trimming pared 2 bases from V and 4 bases from J, leaving 5 bases between. Germline loops: CDR1 SGHTA, CDR2 FQGTGA. The CDR3 has 13 amino acids. CDR3 sequence (DNA): TGTGCCAGCAGCTTATCAGGCACCGGGGAGCTGTTTTTT. Translation: CASSLSGTGELFF.

This chain links TRBV28 with TRBJ1-2; D perhaps matches TRBD1 (6 bases). The V and J ends lost 6 bases and 8 bases respectively, with 19 bases between them. This CDR3 spans 14 amino acids. CDR1 is MDHEN, CDR2 SYDVKM, per germline. CDR3 amino acids: CASSDSGVGFGYTF. The CDR3 region has the DNA TGTGCCAGCAGCGACTCAGGGGTGGGGTTCGGCTACACCTTC.

In this sample, this clone turned up a few times. The chain is built from TRBV14 and TRBJ1-2, with a possible D match to TRBD1 (5 bases). CDR1 SGHDN and CDR2 FVKESK come from the germline V gene. The CDR3 covers 14 residues. V lost 4 bases, J lost 4 bases, and 13 bases lay in between. CDR3 amino acids: CASSRDQGGYGYTF. For the CDR3, the DNA is TGTGCCAGCAGCCGGGACCAGGGAGGCTATGGCTACACCTTC.

The rearrangement uses TRBV5-1 and TRBJ2-1; 12 bases are shared with TRBD2. J was trimmed by 0 bases and V by 5 bases; bases with no gene match: 6. Germline-derived CDR1 and CDR2 are SGHRS and YFSETQ. This CDR3 region has 17 residues. The CDR3, as DNA: TGCGCCAGCAGTTCGACTAGCGGGAGAAGCTCCTACAATGAGCAGTTCTTC. Protein sequence: CASSSTSGRSSYNEQFF.

CDR3 nucleotides: TGTGCCAGCGAGACAGGGGTAGTGGAGACCCAGTACTTC. This codes for CASETGVVETQYF. The chain links TRBV28 to TRBJ2-5; 8 bases map to TRBD1. With V trimmed by 8 bases and J by 5 bases, 7 bases remained unmatched. The CDR3 length is 13 residues. In germline, CDR1 is MDHEN, CDR2 SYDVKM.

The CDR3 nucleotides are TGTGCCAGCAGTCCGACACAGGGAAGGGCCGGGGAGCTGTTTTTT. Encoded protein: CASSPTQGRAGELFF. V usage is TRBV7-6 and J usage is TRBJ2-2, with D possibly TRBD1 on 6 matching bases. Trimming shortened V by 6 bases and J by 6 bases, and 17 bases separated the two germline ends. CDR1 SGHVS and CDR2 FNYEAQ come from the germline V gene. The CDR3 consists of 15 residues.

CDR3 region: CASSQGIGGVSYEQYF. CDR3 coding DNA: TGTGCCAGCTCCCAGGGGATTGGGGGCGTCTCCTACGAGCAGTACTTC. The V and J genes are TRBV18 and TRBJ2-7; possibly TRBD1 for D (6 bases). This CDR3 has 16 amino acids. Germline V lookup: CDR1 KGHSH, CDR2 LQKENI. Trimming left V 6 bases short and J 0 bases short, with 18 bases between.

The sample holds a few counts of this clone. J is TRBJ2-1 and V is TRBV4-2, with D uncertain. CDR1 LGHNA and CDR2 YNFKEQ come from the germline V gene. The CDR3 extends over 16 amino acids. Trimming removed 0 bases from V and 0 bases from J, with 9 bases in between. The CDR3 DNA sequence: TGTGCCAGCAGCCAAGATGAAGCTAGCTCCTACAATGAGCAGTTCTTC. This gives the protein CASSQDEASSYNEQFF.

J is TRBJ2-3 and V is TRBV10-1; D uncertain. The CDR3 covers 14 residues. With 4 bases removed from V and 2 bases from J, the gap between germline ends came to 10 bases. Germline CDR1 WNHNN, CDR2 SYGVQD (reference sequence). As DNA, the CDR3 is TGCGCCAGCAGTGTTTCAGGTCTCACAGATACGCAGTATTTT. Its protein is CASSVSGLTDTQYF.